This note documents a single T cell receptor beta chain sequence. What it recognizes is unknown. This sample is drawn from a study of cytomegalovirus exposure and HLA in healthy donors. Study information: An earlier analysis identified more than 90 million unique TCR beta sequences in some 170 million T cells. In terms of ancestry, the Caucasian-associated cluster contained roughly four fifths of the roughly 360 genotyped donors.

The ends lost 0 bases at V and 0 bases at J; junction bases unmatched: 6. The CDR3 loop spans 17 amino acids. In germline, CDR1 is SGHRS, CDR2 YFSETQ. General study points: Per a prior analysis, the majority of TCR beta V segments were productive roughly 87% or roughly 30% of the time.

PCR primers comprised 60 Vbeta and 13 Jbeta primers. Only in-frame clones appear in the TCRdb table, and some are missing; sequencing was by immunoSEQ multiplex PCR. Of 210,000 or so clones listed, approximately 87% are singletons. The chain combines TRBV5-1 with TRBJ2-3, with 8 positions matching TRBD2. The source material was PBMCs. The receptor was derived from a human donor in good health. CDR3 nucleotide sequence: TGCGCCAGCAGCTTGGCAACTAGCGGAACTAGCACAGATACGCAGTATTTT. It encodes CASSLATSGTSTDTQYF.